These T cell receptor beta chains were read from a single sample in a study of CD8 T cell repertoires and HIV-1 epitope variants. Antigens for these TCRs are unknown. TCRdb's copy holds only in-frame clones and misses some; the assay was immunoSEQ multiplex PCR. The repertoire holds about 5,500 clones, with around 68% as singletons. The sample consisted of cultured CD8+ T cells derived from PBMCs. These receptors were obtained from a male donor with HIV. The CDR3 runs from the conserved cysteine through the conserved F or W. D genes are given only for firm matches. Expanded clones are given a class, and other clones once, few, many or no size at all.

d_call j_call clone_size v_call cdr3_nt cdr3_aa
NA TRBJ1-1 NA TRBV27 TGTGCCAGCAGTTACCTGCGGCAGGGGCCTGCGAACACTGAAGCTTTCTTT CASSYLRQGPANTEAFF
TRBD1 TRBJ1-1 NA TRBV7-9 TGTGCCAGCAGCCAATCGACAGGGGGCGGCTATGAAGCTTTCTTT CASSQSTGGGYEAFF
TRBD2 TRBJ2-7 few TRBV2 TGTGCCAGCAGTGAAAACGCAGCGGGAGGCAGGTACGAGCAGTACTTC CASSENAAGGRYEQYF
TRBD1 TRBJ2-1 NA TRBV10-3 TGTGCCATCAGTGAGCCCCGGGACAGAAGTGGCAATGAGCAGTTCTTC CAISEPRDRSGNEQFF
NA TRBJ1-2 NA TRBV7-9 TGTGCCAGCAGCCACGCCGGAGTGGTTGGGCAAGATGGCTACACCTTC CASSHAGVVGQDGYTF
TRBD1 TRBJ2-7 NA TRBV10-2 TGCGCCAGCAGTGAGGGACAGGGGGCTTACGAGCAGTACTTC CASSEGQGAYEQYF
NA TRBJ1-1 NA TRBV10-3 TGTGCCACCCAAGACCATACGAACACTGAAGCTTTCTTT CATQDHTNTEAFF
TRBD1 TRBJ1-1 NA TRBV29-1 TGCAGCGTGGTGGACAGGGGTCGGGACACTGAAGCTTTCTTT CSVVDRGRDTEAFF
TRBD2 TRBJ2-7 NA TRBV5-1 TGCGCCAGCAGCGAAGAACCGGGACTAGCGTACGAGCAGTACTTC CASSEEPGLAYEQYF
TRBD1 TRBJ1-1 NA TRBV28 TGTGCCAGCAGTTTTGACTCGGGACAGGGCATGAACACTGAAGCTTTCTTT CASSFDSGQGMNTEAFF
NA TRBJ2-3 NA TRBV11-3 TGTGCCAGCAGCTACATAGCAGGAGATACGCAGTATTTT CASSYIAGDTQYF
TRBD2 TRBJ2-7 NA TRBV18 TGTGCCAGCTCACCACTGGCTAGCGGGGGTCGTTACGAGCAGTACTTC CASSPLASGGRYEQYF